These 9 T cell receptor beta chains were sequenced from one sample in a study of T cell responses to AZD1222 COVID-19 vaccine. Method: immunoSEQ multiplex PCR; TCRdb's copy keeps in-frame clones and lacks some. This sample has about 83,000 clones, with about 82% found just once. The specimen comprised peripheral blood, sampled on day 0 of AZD1222 vaccination. The receptor set was obtained from an adult in good health.

The gene calls are TRBV6-2 or TRBV6-3 and TRBJ1-2; the D gene is possibly TRBD1 (6 bases). Trimming removed 1 base at V and 6 bases at J, with 15 bases between. Germline CDR1 is MNHEY and CDR2 is SVGEGT. The length of the CDR3 is 15 residues. The CDR3 coding sequence is TGTGCCAGCAGTTACTACGACAGGTTGGGGAATGGCTACACCTTC. This codes for CASSYYDRLGNGYTF.

The chain links TRBV5-1 to TRBJ2-1; 8 bases agree with TRBD2. V was clipped by 1 base and J by 1 base; unmatched bases: 7. The CDR3 length is 17 residues. The germline V gene encodes CDR1 SGHRS and CDR2 YFSETQ. CDR3 nucleotide sequence: TGCGCCAGCAGCTTGATGGCGGGAGGAATGTCCTACAATGAGCAGTTCTTC. As protein: CASSLMAGGMSYNEQFF.

For this clone: An end of the junction does not agree with germline; a read error may underlie this. The gene calls are TRBV12-3 or TRBV12-4 and TRBJ2-7, with unresolved D. CDR3 length: 13 amino acids. The CDR3 protein is CASSLGPTYEQYF. For the CDR3, the DNA is TGTGCCAGCAGCTTAGGACCTACCTACGAGCAGTACTTC.

The chain uses TRBV10-1 and TRBJ2-1, with D possibly being TRBD1 (5 bases). Germline V gene sequence: CDR1 WNHNN, CDR2 SYGVQD (reference sequence). Deletions cut 2 bases from V and 6 bases from J, with 8 bases between. The CDR3 covers 13 residues. The chain's CDR3 is CASSEPGRNEQFF. For the CDR3, the DNA is TGCGCCAGCAGTGAGCCAGGGCGCAATGAGCAGTTCTTC.

This clone was picked up a small number of times. The chain recombines TRBV19 with TRBJ1-2; 7 bases are shared with TRBD1. The trim removed 7 bases at V and 11 bases at J, leaving 22 bases unmatched. The germline V gene has CDR1 LNHDA and CDR2 SQIVND (reference sequence). The CDR3 totals 16 residues. The CDR3 spells CASTPRTGLSLLGYTF. The CDR3 DNA reads TGTGCCAGTACCCCGAGGACAGGACTCAGTCTGTTGGGGTACACCTTC.

In this sample, this clone turned up a few times. This chain joins TRBV19 and TRBJ2-7, with 10 bases fitting TRBD2. Unmatched junction bases numbered 6, after V lost 5 bases and J lost 5 bases. From germline, CDR1 is LNHDA and CDR2 SQIVND (reference sequence). The CDR3 is 14 amino acids. CDR3 region: CASSLAGEFHEQYF. CDR3 sequence (DNA): TGTGCCAGTAGTCTAGCGGGAGAATTCCACGAGCAGTACTTC. Using reference TRBV19 and TRBJ2-7 for the parts outside the CDR3, the full variable domain is DGGITQSPKYLFRKEGQNVTLSCEQNLNHDAMYWYRQDPGQGLRLIYYSQIVNDFQKGDIAEGYSVSREKKESFPLTVTSAQKNPTAFYLCASSLAGEFHEQYFGPGTRLTVT.

The rearrangement uses TRBV27 and TRBJ1-2, with D unresolved. V was shortened by 6 bases and J by 14 bases, with 19 bases between the two germline ends. The germline gives CDR1 MNHEY, CDR2 SMNVEV (reference sequence). The CDR3 covers 12 residues. In nucleotides, the CDR3 is TGTGCCAGCAGCTTCACACGGACGGCCCTTACCTTC. Protein product: CASSFTRTALTF.

This chain links TRBV12-1 with TRBJ1-4; the DNA was not used to check the table's D call, TRBD1. TRBV12-1 is given as a pseudogene. The CDR3 spans 14 residues. The CDR3 spells CASSSGTGGEKLFF. The CDR3 DNA reads as TGTGCCAGCAGCTCCGGGACAGGGGGTGAAAAACTGTTTTTT.

The rearrangement uses TRBV3-1 (or the pseudogene TRBV3-2) and TRBJ2-7; 9 bases are a match to TRBD1. The CDR3 has 15 residues. The germline CDR1 and CDR2 sequences are LGHDT and YNNKEL (reference sequence). J lost 5 bases, V lost 9 bases, and 14 bases had no gene match. CDR3 in DNA: TGTGCCAGTGCCGACGGGACAGGGTTTGTAAACGAGCAGTACTTC. Protein product: CASADGTGFVNEQYF.